Below, 2 T cell receptor beta chains from the same sample are listed, as sequenced in a study of blood T cell repertoires in COVID-19. Sequenced by immunoSEQ multiplex PCR; TCRdb stores in-frame clones only, minus some. The sample records 200,000 to 250,000 clones, 90% being singletons. The sample consisted of PBMCs or T cells enriched from blood (not recorded which). The receptors were sampled from a man aged 25-40 years who had been exposed to COVID-19.

This rearrangement joins TRBV12-5 to TRBJ1-1; TRBD1 matches at 8 bases. CDR1 is LGHNT, CDR2 FRNRAP, per germline. The ends lost 1 base at V and 2 bases at J; junction bases unmatched: 9. This CDR3 is 17 amino acids long. The CDR3 loop reads CASGLDNPGGQNTEAFF. The CDR3 DNA sequence: TGTGCTAGTGGTTTGGATAACCCAGGGGGCCAAAACACTGAAGCTTTCTTT.

The V call is TRBV7-9, the J call TRBJ2-7; D gene uncertain. Trimming left V 5 bases short and J 2 bases short, with 19 bases between. CDR3 length: 16 amino acids. CDR1 is SEHNR and CDR2 is FQNEAQ in the germline V gene (reference sequence). The CDR3 region has the DNA TGTGCCAGCAGCGACCTTGGGCATAGTACCACCTACGAGCAGTACTTC. Translating it yields CASSDLGHSTTYEQYF.